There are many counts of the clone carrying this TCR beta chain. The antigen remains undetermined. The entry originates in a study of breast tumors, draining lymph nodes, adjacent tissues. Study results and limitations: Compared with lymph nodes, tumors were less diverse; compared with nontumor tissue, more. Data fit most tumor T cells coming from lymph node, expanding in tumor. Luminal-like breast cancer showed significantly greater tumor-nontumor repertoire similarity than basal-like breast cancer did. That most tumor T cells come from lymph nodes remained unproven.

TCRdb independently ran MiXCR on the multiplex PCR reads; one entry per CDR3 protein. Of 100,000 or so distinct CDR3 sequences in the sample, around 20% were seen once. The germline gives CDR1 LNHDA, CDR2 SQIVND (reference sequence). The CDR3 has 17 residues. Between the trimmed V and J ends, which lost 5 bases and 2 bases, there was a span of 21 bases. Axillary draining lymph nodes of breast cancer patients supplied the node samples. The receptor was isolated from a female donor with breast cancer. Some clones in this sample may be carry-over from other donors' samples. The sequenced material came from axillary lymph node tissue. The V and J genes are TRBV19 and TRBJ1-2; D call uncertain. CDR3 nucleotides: TGTGCCAGTAGTTCCACCGGTTGGGAGAGAGTAAACTATGGCTACACCTTC. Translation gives CASSSTGWERVNYGYTF.